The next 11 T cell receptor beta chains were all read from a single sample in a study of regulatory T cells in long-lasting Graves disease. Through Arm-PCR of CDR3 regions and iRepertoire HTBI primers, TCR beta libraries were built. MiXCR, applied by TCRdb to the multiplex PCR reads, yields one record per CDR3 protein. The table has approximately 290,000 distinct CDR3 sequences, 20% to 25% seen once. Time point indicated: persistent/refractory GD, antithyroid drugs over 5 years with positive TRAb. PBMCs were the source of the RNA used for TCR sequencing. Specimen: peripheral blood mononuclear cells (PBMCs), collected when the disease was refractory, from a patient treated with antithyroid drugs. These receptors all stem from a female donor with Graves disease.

In DNA, the CDR3 is TGTGCCAGTAGTATCGGGACAGGGTTCACCTACGAGCAGTACTTC. Its translation is CASSIGTGFTYEQYF. The chain is built from TRBV19 and TRBJ2-7, with 9 nucleotides matching TRBD1. The germline gives CDR1 LNHDA, CDR2 SQIVND (reference sequence). CDR3 length equals 15 residues. V shed 3 bases, J shed 2 bases, and the junction held 5 bases outside the gene matches.

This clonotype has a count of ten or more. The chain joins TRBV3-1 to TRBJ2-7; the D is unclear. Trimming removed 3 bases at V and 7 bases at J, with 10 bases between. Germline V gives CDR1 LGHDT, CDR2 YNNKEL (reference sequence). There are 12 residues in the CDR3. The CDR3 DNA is TGTGCCAGCAGCCAGGCAACACGGGAGCAGTACTTC. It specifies CASSQATREQYF.

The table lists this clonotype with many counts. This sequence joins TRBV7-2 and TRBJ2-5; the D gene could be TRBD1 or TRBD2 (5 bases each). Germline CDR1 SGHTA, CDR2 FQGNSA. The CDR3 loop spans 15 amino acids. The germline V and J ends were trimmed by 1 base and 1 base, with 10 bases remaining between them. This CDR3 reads CASSLVRGPQETQYF. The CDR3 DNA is TGTGCCAGCAGCTTAGTCCGGGGCCCCCAAGAGACCCAGTACTTC.

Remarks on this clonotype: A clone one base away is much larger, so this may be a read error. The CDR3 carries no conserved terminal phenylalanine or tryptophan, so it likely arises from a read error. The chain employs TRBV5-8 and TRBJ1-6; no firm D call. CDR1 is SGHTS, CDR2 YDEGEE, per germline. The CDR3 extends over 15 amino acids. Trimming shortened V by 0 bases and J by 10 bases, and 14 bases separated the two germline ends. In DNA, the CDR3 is TGTGCCAGCAGCTTGGGTACTGCAGGAGACTCACCCCTCCACCTT. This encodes CASSLGTAGDSPLHL.

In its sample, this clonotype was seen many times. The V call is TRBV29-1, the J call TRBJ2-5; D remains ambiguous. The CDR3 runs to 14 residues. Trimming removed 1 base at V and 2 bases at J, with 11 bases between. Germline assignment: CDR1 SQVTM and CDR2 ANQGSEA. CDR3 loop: CSVEAVLWQETQYF. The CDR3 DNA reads TGCAGCGTTGAAGCGGTGCTATGGCAAGAGACCCAGTACTTC.

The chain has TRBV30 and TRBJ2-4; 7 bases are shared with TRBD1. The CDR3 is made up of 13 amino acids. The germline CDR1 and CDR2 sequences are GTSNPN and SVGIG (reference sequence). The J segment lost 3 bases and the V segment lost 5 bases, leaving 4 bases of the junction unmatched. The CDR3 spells CAWGDSDKNIQYF. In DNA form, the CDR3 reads TGTGCCTGGGGGGACAGTGACAAAAACATTCAGTACTTC.

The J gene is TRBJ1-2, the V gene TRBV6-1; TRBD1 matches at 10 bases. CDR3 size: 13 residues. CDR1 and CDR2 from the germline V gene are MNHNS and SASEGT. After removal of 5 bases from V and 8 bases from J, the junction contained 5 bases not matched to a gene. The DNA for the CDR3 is TGTGCCAGCAGTCCCGGGACAGGGGCCGGCTACACCTTC. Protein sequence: CASSPGTGAGYTF.

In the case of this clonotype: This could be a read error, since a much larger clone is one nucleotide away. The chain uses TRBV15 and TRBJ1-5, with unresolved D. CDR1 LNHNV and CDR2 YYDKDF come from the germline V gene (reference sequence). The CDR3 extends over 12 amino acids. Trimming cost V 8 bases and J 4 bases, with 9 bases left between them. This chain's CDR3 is CATSGRNQPQHF. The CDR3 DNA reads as TGTGCCACCTCTGGTAGGAATCAGCCCCAGCATTTT.

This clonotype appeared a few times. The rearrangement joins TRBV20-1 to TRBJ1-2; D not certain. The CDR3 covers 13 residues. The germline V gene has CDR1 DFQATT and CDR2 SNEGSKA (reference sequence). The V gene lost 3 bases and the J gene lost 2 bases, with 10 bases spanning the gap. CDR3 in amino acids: CSASRSPNYGYTF. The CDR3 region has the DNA TGCAGTGCTAGTAGGTCCCCAAACTATGGCTACACCTTC.

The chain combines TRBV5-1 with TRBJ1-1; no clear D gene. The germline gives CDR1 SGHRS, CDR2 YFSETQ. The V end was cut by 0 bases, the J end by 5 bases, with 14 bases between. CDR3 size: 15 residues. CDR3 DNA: TGCGCCAGCAGCTTGGATCCATCGGGTCGAACTGAAGCTTTCTTT. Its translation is CASSLDPSGRTEAFF.

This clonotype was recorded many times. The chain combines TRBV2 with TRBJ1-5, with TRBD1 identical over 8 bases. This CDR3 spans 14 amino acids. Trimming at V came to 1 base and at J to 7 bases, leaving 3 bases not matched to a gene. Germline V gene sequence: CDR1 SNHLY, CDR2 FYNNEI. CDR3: CASSEVTGEQPQHF. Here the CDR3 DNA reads TGTGCCAGCAGTGAAGTGACAGGGGAACAGCCCCAGCATTTT.